This T cell receptor (beta chain) is from a study of blood T cell repertoires in COVID-19. In the study overall: T cells, B-cell-depleted T cells, or PBMCs provided the cDNA or gDNA that served as material.

In the original workflow: Quantification of nucleated cells was approximated via reference gene primer amplification. Measured with immunoSEQ multiplex PCR; TCRdb has only the in-frame clones, and not every one. Clone size and V and J calls were adopted from that table, with D and trimming inferred from the DNA. This table holds over 90,000 clones, approximately 84% found once. V was pared by 2 bases and J by 3 bases, with 6 bases of the junction left unmatched. The germline CDR1 and CDR2 sequences are WSHSY and SAAADI. There are 16 residues in the CDR3. The origin of this receptor is a human donor in a cohort sampled during active COVID-19. The sequenced sample was peripheral blood. V gene TRBV10-2 combines with J gene TRBJ1-5; 8 bases are shared with TRBD1. The CDR3 DNA follows: TGCGCCAGCAGTGAGGCGGGACAGGTTAACAATCAGCCCCAGCATTTT. It is translated as CASSEAGQVNNQPQHF.